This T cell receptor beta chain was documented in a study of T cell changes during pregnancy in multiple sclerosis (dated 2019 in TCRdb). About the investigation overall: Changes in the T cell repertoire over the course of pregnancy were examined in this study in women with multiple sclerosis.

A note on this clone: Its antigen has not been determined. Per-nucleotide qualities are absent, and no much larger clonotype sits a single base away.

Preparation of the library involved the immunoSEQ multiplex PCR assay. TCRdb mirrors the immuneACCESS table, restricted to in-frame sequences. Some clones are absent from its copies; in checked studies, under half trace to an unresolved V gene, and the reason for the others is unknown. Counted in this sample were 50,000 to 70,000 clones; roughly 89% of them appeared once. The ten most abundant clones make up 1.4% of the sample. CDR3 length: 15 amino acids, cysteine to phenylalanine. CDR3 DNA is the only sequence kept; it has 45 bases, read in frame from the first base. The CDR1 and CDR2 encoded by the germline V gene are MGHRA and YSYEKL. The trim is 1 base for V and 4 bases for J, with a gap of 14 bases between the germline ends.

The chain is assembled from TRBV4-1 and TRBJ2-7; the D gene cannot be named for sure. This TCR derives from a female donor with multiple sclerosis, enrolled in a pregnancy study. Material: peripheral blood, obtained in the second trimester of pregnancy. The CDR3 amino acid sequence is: CASSQGVVTVYEQYF. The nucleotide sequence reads TGCGCCAGCAGCCAAGGAGTAGTTACGGTTTACGAGCAGTACTTC.